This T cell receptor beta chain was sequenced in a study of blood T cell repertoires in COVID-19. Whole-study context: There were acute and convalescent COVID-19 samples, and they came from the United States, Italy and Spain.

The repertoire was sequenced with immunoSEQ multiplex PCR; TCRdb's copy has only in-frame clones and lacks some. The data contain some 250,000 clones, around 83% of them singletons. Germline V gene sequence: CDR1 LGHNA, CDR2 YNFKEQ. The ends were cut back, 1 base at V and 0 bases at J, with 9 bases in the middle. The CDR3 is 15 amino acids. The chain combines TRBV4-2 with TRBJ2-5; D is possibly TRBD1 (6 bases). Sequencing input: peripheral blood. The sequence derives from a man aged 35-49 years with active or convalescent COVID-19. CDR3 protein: CASSQARDNQETQYF. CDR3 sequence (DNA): TGTGCCAGCAGCCAAGCCCGGGACAACCAAGAGACCCAGTACTTC.